These 27 T cell receptor beta chains share one sample of origin, sequenced in a study of response to subunit inactivated influenza vaccine. TCRdb itself ran the RT-PCR reads through MiXCR, one entry per CDR3 protein. Altogether 750,000 to 850,000 distinct CDR3 sequences are present, about a fifth being singletons, with the ten largest covering about 11%. The input for sequencing was PBMCs from blood, taken approximately 5 days after vaccination. These receptors were collected from a man in his fifties or sixties who received an inactivated influenza vaccine.

The rearrangement joins TRBV20-1 to TRBJ1-1, with TRBD1 matching over 7 bases. With V trimmed by 8 bases and J by 2 bases, 5 bases remained unmatched. The CDR3 has 12 residues. Germline V CDR1 and CDR2: DFQATT, SNEGSKA (reference sequence). The CDR3 loop is CSPTGPNTEAFF. In DNA form, the CDR3 reads TGCAGTCCGACAGGGCCTAACACTGAAGCTTTCTTT.

This clonotype was detected a few times. V is TRBV12-3 or TRBV12-4 and J is TRBJ1-1; TRBD1 agrees at 11 bases. This CDR3 is 15 amino acids long. J lost 5 bases, V lost 4 bases, and 6 bases had no gene match. Here the CDR3 reads CASSWGTGGETEAFF. In nucleotides, the CDR3 is TGTGCCAGCAGTTGGGGGACAGGGGGGGAGACTGAAGCTTTCTTT.

The V and J genes are TRBV10-2 and TRBJ1-2; 7 bases align to TRBD1. CDR3 length equals 13 residues. Germline V gene sequence: CDR1 WSHSY, CDR2 SAAADI. After removal of 4 bases from V and 4 bases from J, the junction contained 3 bases not matched to a gene. CDR3 sequence (DNA): TGCGCCAGCAGTGCTGACAGGGCCTATGGCTACACCTTC. Protein: CASSADRAYGYTF.

This rearrangement joins TRBV4-3 to TRBJ2-2, with a weak D call TRBD2 (6 bases). Trimming removed 1 base from V and 3 bases from J, with 9 bases in between. Looked up from germline, CDR1 is LGHNA and CDR2 is YSLEER. CDR3 length equals 15 residues. The CDR3 DNA reads as TGCGCCAGCAGCCAAGTTCGGGGGTACACCGGGGAGCTGTTTTTT. Its translation: CASSQVRGYTGELFF.

A few counts support this clonotype. The CDR3 coding sequence is TGTGCCAGCAGGCCCGTCTCGGACAGGGGAGAACTGTTTTTT. Translated: CASRPVSDRGELFF. The chain couples TRBV12-3 or TRBV12-4 to TRBJ1-4; 9 bases are a match to TRBD1. CDR3 length: 14 amino acids. J lost 12 bases, V lost 6 bases, and 11 bases had no gene match.

In its sample, this clonotype was seen many times. The rearrangement links TRBV7-9 to TRBJ2-3, with a weak D call TRBD1 (5 bases). The ends were cut back, 0 bases at V and 3 bases at J, with 7 bases in the middle. The CDR3 consists of 14 residues. From germline, CDR1 is SEHNR and CDR2 FQNEAQ (reference sequence). CDR3 sequence (DNA): TGTGCCAGCAGCTTAGCCAGGGCGACAGATACGCAGTATTTT. Amino acids: CASSLARATDTQYF.

The chain is built from TRBV12-3 or TRBV12-4 and TRBJ2-2; 8 bases agree with TRBD2. Trimming at V came to 3 bases and at J to 7 bases, leaving 7 bases not matched to a gene. This CDR3 is 15 amino acids long. CDR3: CASSFGGGSGGELFF. As DNA, the CDR3 is TGTGCCAGCAGTTTTGGCGGGGGGAGTGGCGGGGAGCTGTTTTTT.

The table lists this clonotype with a few counts. J is TRBJ1-4 and V is TRBV11-2, with 11 bases matching TRBD1. Germline V gene data show CDR1 as SGHAT and CDR2 as FQNNGV. The CDR3 sequence is 18 residues long. Germline trimming cut 5 bases from V and 11 bases from J; bases unmatched to any gene: 19. This CDR3 is CASSPNPSPGQGVRKLFF. DNA for the CDR3: TGTGCCAGCAGCCCAAACCCCTCACCGGGACAGGGGGTGAGGAAACTGTTTTTT.

A few counts support this clonotype. The chain links TRBV6-4 to TRBJ1-1; D call uncertain. CDR3 length equals 12 residues. CDR1 is MRHNA and CDR2 is SNTAGT in the germline V gene. Trimming removed 6 bases at V and 5 bases at J, with 10 bases between. The CDR3 loop is CASSPRPTEAFF. The CDR3 coding sequence is TGTGCCAGCAGCCCCCGGCCTACTGAAGCTTTCTTT.

This clonotype was seen a handful of times. The rearrangement joins TRBV20-1 to TRBJ2-7, with a possible D match to TRBD1 (5 bases). Trimming took 3 bases from V and 4 from J, leaving 10 bases between them. This CDR3 spans 12 amino acids. Germline V gene sequence: CDR1 DFQATT, CDR2 SNEGSKA (reference sequence). The CDR3 nucleotides read TGCAGTGCTAGTAATAGGGGATACGAGCAGTACTTC. Its translation is CSASNRGYEQYF.

This clonotype was detected many times. The chain combines TRBV29-1 with TRBJ1-1; TRBD1 aligns across 7 bases. V shed 6 bases, J shed 1 base, and the junction held 5 bases outside the gene matches. The CDR3 runs 13 residues. The germline gives CDR1 SQVTM, CDR2 ANQGSEA. The CDR3 region is CSVRGGPNTEAFF. The CDR3 DNA reads as TGCAGCGTCAGAGGGGGCCCGAACACTGAAGCTTTCTTT.

The genes are TRBV7-2 and TRBJ2-2, with 7 nucleotides matching TRBD1. The germline V gene has CDR1 SGHTA and CDR2 FQGNSA. This CDR3 is built from 14 residues. The ends lost 7 bases at V and 6 bases at J; junction bases unmatched: 8. The CDR3 loop reads CASTEGARAGELFF. CDR3 bases: TGTGCCAGCACCGAGGGGGCTCGGGCCGGGGAGCTGTTTTTT.

This clonotype was counted many times. The chain uses TRBV29-1 and TRBJ2-1, with D maybe TRBD2 (5 bases). The germline V gene has CDR1 SQVTM and CDR2 ANQGSEA. Trimming stripped 6 bases from V and 4 bases from J, with 13 bases between. The length of the CDR3 is 13 residues. The CDR3 reads CSVRTDLYNEQFF. The CDR3 nucleotides are TGCAGCGTCCGGACGGACTTATACAATGAGCAGTTCTTC.

The V call is TRBV7-2, the J call TRBJ2-6, with D unresolved. This CDR3 has 15 residues. The V end was cut by 4 bases, the J end by 0 bases, with 7 bases between. Per germline, CDR1 SGHTA and CDR2 FQGNSA. CDR3 sequence reads: CASSSWTSGANVLTF. In DNA form, the CDR3 reads TGTGCCAGCAGCTCCTGGACCTCTGGGGCCAACGTCCTGACTTTC.

The rearrangement links TRBV6-1 to TRBJ2-2, with TRBD2 as a possible D gene (7 bases). Trimming took 2 bases from V and 4 from J, leaving 17 bases between them. Germline CDR1 and CDR2: MNHNS and SASEGT. There are 17 residues in the CDR3. The CDR3 region has the DNA TGTGCCAGCAGTGAAACTAAACGGGGGGCGAGCACCGGGGAGCTGTTTTTT. This codes for CASSETKRGASTGELFF.

The gene calls are TRBV18 and TRBJ2-1, with D maybe TRBD2 (8 bases). V shed 6 bases and J shed 9 bases, with 24 bases lying between them. Germline CDR1 KGHSH, CDR2 LQKENI. This CDR3 region has 16 residues. CDR3 sequence reads: CASSRTGREGHGEQFF. The DNA for the CDR3 is TGTGCCAGCTCCCGGACAGGCCGGGAGGGCCACGGTGAGCAGTTCTTC.

The rearrangement uses TRBV7-6 and TRBJ2-7; possible D gene TRBD1, 6 bases. Germline CDR1 is SGHVS and CDR2 is FNYEAQ. The CDR3 is 15 amino acids. Trimming left V 0 bases short and J 3 bases short, with 12 bases between. The CDR3 DNA follows: TGTGCCAGCAGCTTAGCTAGCCGGGACATCTACGAGCAGTACTTC. Its translation is CASSLASRDIYEQYF.

The chain is built from TRBV3-1 and TRBJ2-1, with 11 bases lining up with TRBD2. Germline values: CDR1 LGHDT, CDR2 YNNKEL (reference sequence). The CDR3 sequence is 16 residues long. Germline trimming cut 0 bases from V and 10 bases from J; bases unmatched to any gene: 8. The CDR3 sequence is CASSQDSLAGGWEQFF. The CDR3 nucleotides read TGTGCCAGCAGCCAAGATAGTCTAGCGGGAGGATGGGAGCAGTTCTTC.

This chain connects TRBV20-1 to TRBJ2-5, with D possibly being TRBD1 (6 bases). The germline V gene has CDR1 DFQATT and CDR2 SNEGSKA (reference sequence). The CDR3 is 15 residues long. V was cut by 3 bases and J by 5 bases, with 19 bases left in between. CDR3 coding DNA: TGCAGTGCTAGGAAACCCGATTGGGGGCATGAGACCCAGTACTTC. Its protein is CSARKPDWGHETQYF.

This clonotype was detected a few times. V usage is TRBV4-1 and J usage is TRBJ2-3; TRBD2 agrees at 7 bases. V trimming: 7 bases; J trimming: 0 bases; junction bases outside the gene matches: 7. The CDR3 is 15 residues long. Germline V gene sequence: CDR1 MGHRA, CDR2 YSYEKL. CDR3 region: CASTPAGISTDTQYF. The CDR3 region has the DNA TGCGCCAGCACCCCAGCGGGGATTAGCACAGATACGCAGTATTTT.

The chain joins TRBV12-3 or TRBV12-4 to TRBJ2-4; 8 bases agree with TRBD1. The CDR3 extends over 14 amino acids. With V trimmed by 3 bases and J by 7 bases, 5 bases remained unmatched. The DNA for the CDR3 is TGTGCCAGCAGTTTTTCAGGGGGCGGTAACATTCAGTACTTC. It is translated as CASSFSGGGNIQYF.

This clonotype was counted at least ten times. This rearrangement joins TRBV29-1 to TRBJ1-1; D is unresolved. The CDR3 loop spans 13 amino acids. Per germline, CDR1 SQVTM and CDR2 ANQGSEA. Trimming removed 4 bases from V and 0 bases from J, with 9 bases in between. CDR3: CSVAQNMNTEAFF. CDR3 bases: TGCAGCGTTGCCCAGAACATGAACACTGAAGCTTTCTTT.

This chain joins TRBV20-1 and TRBJ2-1, with no clear D. Germline CDR1 DFQATT, CDR2 SNEGSKA (reference sequence). The CDR3 runs 11 residues. Trimming shortened V by 2 bases and J by 3 bases, and 2 bases separated the two germline ends. The CDR3 spells CSARNYNEQFF. The CDR3 DNA is TGCAGTGCTAGAAACTACAATGAGCAGTTCTTC.

The V gene is TRBV4-1, the J gene TRBJ2-7; 7 bases are shared with TRBD1. CDR1 and CDR2 from the germline V gene are MGHRA and YSYEKL. The junction had 10 bases not matched to a gene; V was cut back by 2 bases and J by 6 bases. The CDR3 is 15 amino acids. The CDR3: CASSQRTGGGSEQYF. Written as DNA, the CDR3 is TGCGCCAGCAGCCAACGGACAGGAGGTGGATCCGAGCAGTACTTC.

This clonotype was seen at least ten times. The chain has TRBV29-1 and TRBJ2-3; maybe TRBD1 (6 bases). V lost 7 bases, J lost 4 bases, and 12 bases lay in between. Germline loops: CDR1 SQVTM, CDR2 ANQGSEA. The CDR3 is 12 residues long. CDR3 region: CSAARGSDTQYF. CDR3 in DNA: TGCAGCGCGGCGAGGGGGTCAGATACGCAGTATTTT.

The chain has TRBV7-2 and TRBJ1-2, with D possibly matching TRBD1 (5 bases). CDR1 and CDR2 from the germline V gene are SGHTA and FQGNSA. Trimming left V 5 bases short and J 4 bases short, with 17 bases between. There are 15 residues in the CDR3. DNA of the CDR3: TGTGCCAGCAGCCTTAGTTCGGGGGGGACCTATGGCTACACCTTC. The encoded protein is CASSLSSGGTYGYTF.

The chain uses TRBV10-3 and TRBJ2-1; no reliable D call. V lost 0 bases to trimming and J lost 5 bases, with 8 bases between them. CDR1 and CDR2 from the germline V gene are ENHRY and SYGVKD. The CDR3 totals 14 residues. CDR3 loop: CAISESKMDNEQFF. CDR3 nucleotides: TGTGCCATCAGTGAGTCGAAAATGGACAATGAGCAGTTCTTC.